These 2 T cell receptor beta chains originate from one sample sequenced in a study of cytomegalovirus exposure and HLA in healthy donors. The PCR employed 60 Vbeta primers together with 13 Jbeta primers. Profiled with immunoSEQ multiplex PCR; TCRdb holds only in-frame clones, not every one. The sample records under 85,000 clones, approximately 81% being singletons. Material: PBMCs. These receptors were collected from a woman aged 25 to 39 in good health and CMV-seropositive.

The rearrangement joins TRBV28 to TRBJ2-5; 9 positions agree with TRBD2. From germline, CDR1 is MDHEN and CDR2 SYDVKM. This CDR3 contains 16 residues. Trimming removed 8 bases from V and 2 bases from J; junction bases left unmatched: 12. For the CDR3, the DNA is TGTGCCAGCTCAGGGTTGAGCGGGAGGCCACAAGAGACCCAGTACTTC. It encodes CASSGLSGRPQETQYF.

This clone was recorded a few times. The rearrangement joins TRBV7-6 to TRBJ1-3; TRBD1 matches 8 bases. The germline V gene encodes CDR1 SGHVS and CDR2 FNYEAQ. With 8 bases clipped from V and 2 bases from J, the junction kept 2 bases outside the gene matches. The CDR3 runs to 13 residues. This CDR3 is CASGQGPGNTIYF. CDR3 coding DNA: TGTGCCAGCGGACAGGGCCCTGGAAACACCATATATTTT.